This TCR beta chain was identified during a study of T cells in localized non-small cell lung cancer. Sequencing used immunoSEQ multiplex PCR; TCRdb keeps in-frame clones, though not all of them. The sample has some 51,000 clones, 75% to 90% seen once. Comment on this clone: Its antigen is still unknown.

Germline CDR1 reads MNHEY; CDR2 reads SVGAGI. CDR3 length: 14 amino acids. Trimming took 4 bases from V and 6 from J, leaving 16 bases between them. General study findings and limits: Paired adjacent lung recovered a median roughly 50 of the top 100 tumor clones. Among the tissues sampled, uninvolved adjacent lung had the highest T cell clonality, above tumor.

The chain employs TRBV6-5 and TRBJ2-7; possibly TRBD1 for D (5 bases). The receptor was derived from a woman aged 35 to 70 with stage I lung adenocarcinoma. The material was peripheral blood, obtained before any cancer treatment. This CDR3 reads CASSSTGFPLEQYF. The CDR3 coding sequence is TGTGCCAGCAGTTCAACAGGTTTTCCGCTCGAGCAGTACTTC.